This TCR beta chain originates from a study of T cell changes during pregnancy in multiple sclerosis. TCRdb's copy holds only in-frame clones and misses some; the assay was immunoSEQ multiplex PCR. The sample contains about 87,000 clones, 90% to 95% of which appear only once. With 4 bases clipped from V and 6 bases from J, the junction kept 18 bases outside the gene matches. The CDR3 covers 18 residues. From germline, CDR1 is SGHRS and CDR2 YFSETQ. V is TRBV5-1 and J is TRBJ2-3; 9 nucleotides agree with TRBD1. Sequenced here: peripheral blood, sampled in the third trimester of pregnancy. The TCR comes from a female donor in good health, enrolled as a control in a pregnancy study. Here the CDR3 DNA reads TGCGCCAGCAGCCCCCAAGAACCGGGACAGGGACTTGAGGATACGCAGTATTTT. Translation gives CASSPQEPGQGLEDTQYF.